The TCR beta chain described here comes from a study of blood T cell repertoires in COVID-19. The overall study: Some COVID-19 samples were acute and others convalescent; all came from the United States, Italy and Spain.

Some clones are missing from TCRdb's copy, which holds only in-frame ones; the method was immunoSEQ multiplex PCR. The profile shows about 310,000 clones, around nine tenths of them singletons. Germline trimming cut 2 bases from V and 0 bases from J; bases unmatched to any gene: 5. The CDR3 length is 16 residues. Looked up from germline, CDR1 is MDHEN and CDR2 is SYDVKM. Donors of Cohort 3 who recovered were those that had two negative PCRs, clearance, or symptom resolution. The sequencing sample was made of PBMCs or T cells enriched from blood (not recorded which). The V gene is TRBV28, the J gene TRBJ1-2; 8 bases fit TRBD1. This TCR was sampled from a man in his sixties who had recovered from COVID-19. The CDR3 region has the DNA TGTGCCAGCAGTTTAAAAGGACAGGGACCTAACTATGGCTACACCTTC. Protein: CASSLKGQGPNYGYTF.